This TCR beta chain was observed in a study of blood T cell repertoires in COVID-19. CDR1 is SNHLY, CDR2 FYNNEI, per germline. CDR3 length: 12 residues. Trimming removed 6 bases at V and 5 bases at J, with 11 bases between. Original data processing: Reference gene primer amplification yielded estimated nucleated cell counts. Some clones are missing from TCRdb's copy, which holds only in-frame ones; the method was immunoSEQ multiplex PCR. The V and J calls and the clone size are those of that table, but D and trimming were determined from the DNA. The table includes more than 200,000 clones, around 82% detected once.

The chain recombines TRBV2 with TRBJ2-7; D not certain. What was sequenced was peripheral blood. This TCR derives from a man aged 35 to 55 with active or convalescent COVID-19. The CDR3 nucleotides read TGTGCCAGCAGAAGACTCAGCCACGAGCAGTACTTC. Residues: CASRRLSHEQYF.